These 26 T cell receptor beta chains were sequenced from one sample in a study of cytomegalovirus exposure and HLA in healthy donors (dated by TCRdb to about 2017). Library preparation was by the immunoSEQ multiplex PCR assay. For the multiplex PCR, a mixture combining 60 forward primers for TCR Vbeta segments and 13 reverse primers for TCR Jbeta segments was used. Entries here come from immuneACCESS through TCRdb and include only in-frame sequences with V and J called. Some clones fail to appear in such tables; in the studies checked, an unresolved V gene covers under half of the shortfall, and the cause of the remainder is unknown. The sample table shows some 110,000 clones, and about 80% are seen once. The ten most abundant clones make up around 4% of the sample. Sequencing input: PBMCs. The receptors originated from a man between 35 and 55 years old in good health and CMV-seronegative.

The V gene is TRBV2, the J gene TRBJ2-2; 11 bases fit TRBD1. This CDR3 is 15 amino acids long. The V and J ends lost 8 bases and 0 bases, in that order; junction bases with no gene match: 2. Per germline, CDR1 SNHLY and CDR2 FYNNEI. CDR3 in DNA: TGTGCCAGCGGGGGACAGGGGGCGAACACCGGGGAGCTGTTTTTT. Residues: CASGGQGANTGELFF. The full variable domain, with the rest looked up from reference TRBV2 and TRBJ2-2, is EPEVTQTPSHQVTQMGQEVILRCVPISNHLYFYWYRQILGQKVEFLVSFYNNEISEKSEIFDDQFSVERPDGSNFTLKIRSTKLEDSAMYFCASGGQGANTGELFFGEGSRLTVL.

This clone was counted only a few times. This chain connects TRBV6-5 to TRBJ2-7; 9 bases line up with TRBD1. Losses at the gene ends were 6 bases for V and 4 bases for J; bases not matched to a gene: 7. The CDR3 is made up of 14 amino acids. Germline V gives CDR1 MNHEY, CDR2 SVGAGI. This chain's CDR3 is CASRKPTGGYEQYF. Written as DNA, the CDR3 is TGTGCCAGCAGGAAACCGACAGGGGGGTACGAGCAGTACTTC.

CDR3 region: CASTGQGGNTEAFF. The CDR3 DNA reads TGTGCCAGCACGGGACAGGGAGGAAACACTGAAGCTTTCTTT. The chain carries TRBV2 and TRBJ1-1, with 9 bases matching TRBD1. Germline V gene data show CDR1 as SNHLY and CDR2 as FYNNEI. V lost 7 bases and J lost 2; bases outside the gene matches: 5. The CDR3 totals 14 residues.

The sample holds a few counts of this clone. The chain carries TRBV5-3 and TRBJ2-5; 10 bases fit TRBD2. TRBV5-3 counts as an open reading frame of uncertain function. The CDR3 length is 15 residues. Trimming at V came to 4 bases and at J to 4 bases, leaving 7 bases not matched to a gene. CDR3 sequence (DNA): TGTGCCAGAAGCGGGCTAGCGGGGGAACGAGAGACCCAGTACTTC. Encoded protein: CARSGLAGERETQYF.

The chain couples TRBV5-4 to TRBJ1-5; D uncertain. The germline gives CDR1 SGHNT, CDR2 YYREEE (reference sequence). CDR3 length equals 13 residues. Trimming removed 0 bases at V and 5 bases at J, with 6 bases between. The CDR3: CASSLGPDQPQHF. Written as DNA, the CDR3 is TGTGCCAGCAGCTTGGGTCCAGATCAGCCCCAGCATTTT.

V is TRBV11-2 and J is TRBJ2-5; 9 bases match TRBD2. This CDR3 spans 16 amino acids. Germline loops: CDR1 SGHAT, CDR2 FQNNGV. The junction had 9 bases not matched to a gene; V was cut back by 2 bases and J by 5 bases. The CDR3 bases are TGTGCCAGCAGCTTAATTCCGCGGGGGGGCAGGGAGACCCAGTACTTC. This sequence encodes CASSLIPRGGRETQYF.

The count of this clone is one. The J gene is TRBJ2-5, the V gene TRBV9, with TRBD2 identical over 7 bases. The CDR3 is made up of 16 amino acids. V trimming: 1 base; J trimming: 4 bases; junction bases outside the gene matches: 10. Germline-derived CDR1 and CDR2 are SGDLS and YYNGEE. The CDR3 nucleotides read TGTGCCAGCAGCGTATTGAGCGGGGATCATGGAGAGACCCAGTACTTC. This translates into CASSVLSGDHGETQYF. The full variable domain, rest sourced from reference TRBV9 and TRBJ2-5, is DSGVTQTPKHLITATGQRVTLRCSPRSGDLSVYWYQQSLDQGLQFLIQYYNGEERAKGNILERFSAQQFPDLHSELNLSSLELGDSALYFCASSVLSGDHGETQYFGPGTRLLVL.

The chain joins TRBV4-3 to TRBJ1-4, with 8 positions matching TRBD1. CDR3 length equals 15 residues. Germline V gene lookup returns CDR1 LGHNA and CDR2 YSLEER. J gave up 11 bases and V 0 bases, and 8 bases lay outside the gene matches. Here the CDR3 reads CASSQEVRGRGKLFF. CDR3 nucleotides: TGCGCCAGCAGCCAAGAAGTCAGGGGGCGCGGGAAACTGTTTTTT.

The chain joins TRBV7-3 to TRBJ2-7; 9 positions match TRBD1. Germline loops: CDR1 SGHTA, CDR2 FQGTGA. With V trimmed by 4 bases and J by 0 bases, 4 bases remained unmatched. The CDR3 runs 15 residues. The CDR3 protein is CASSSGQGISYEQYF. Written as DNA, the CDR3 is TGTGCCAGCAGCTCGGGACAGGGAATCTCCTACGAGCAGTACTTC.

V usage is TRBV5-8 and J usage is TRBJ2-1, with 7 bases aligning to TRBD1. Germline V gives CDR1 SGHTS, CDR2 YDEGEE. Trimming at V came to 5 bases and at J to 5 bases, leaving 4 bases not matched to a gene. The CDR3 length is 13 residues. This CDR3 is CASRRQGNNEQFF. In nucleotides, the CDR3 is TGTGCCAGCAGGAGACAGGGCAACAATGAGCAGTTCTTC.

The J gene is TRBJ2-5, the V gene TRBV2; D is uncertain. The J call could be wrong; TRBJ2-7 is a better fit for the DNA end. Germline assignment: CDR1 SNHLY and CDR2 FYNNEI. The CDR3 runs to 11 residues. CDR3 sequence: CASSVTYEQYF. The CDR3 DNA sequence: TGTGCCAGCAGTGTTACCTACGAGCAGTACTTC.

The DNA for the CDR3 is TGTGCCAGCAGCTTAGAAACAGGGGACTCCACTGAAGCTTTCTTT. Its protein product is CASSLETGDSTEAFF. The V gene is TRBV11-1, the J gene TRBJ1-1, with 7 nucleotides matching TRBD1. Germline CDR1 SGHAT, CDR2 FQDESV (reference sequence). V lost 1 base to trimming and J lost 4 bases; unmatched junction nucleotides: 6. The CDR3 extends over 15 amino acids.

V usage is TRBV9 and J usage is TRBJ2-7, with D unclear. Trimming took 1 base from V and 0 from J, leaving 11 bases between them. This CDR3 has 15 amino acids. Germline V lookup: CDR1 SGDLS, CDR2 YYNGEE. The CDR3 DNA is TGTGCCAGCAGCGTAAAGTCAGGCCACTCCTACGAGCAGTACTTC. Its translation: CASSVKSGHSYEQYF.

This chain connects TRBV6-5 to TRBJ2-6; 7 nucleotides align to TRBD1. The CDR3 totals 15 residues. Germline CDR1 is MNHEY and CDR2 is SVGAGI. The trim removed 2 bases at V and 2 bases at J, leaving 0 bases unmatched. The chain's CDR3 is CASSYDRAGANVLTF. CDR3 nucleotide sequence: TGTGCCAGCAGTTACGACAGGGCTGGGGCCAACGTCCTGACTTTC.

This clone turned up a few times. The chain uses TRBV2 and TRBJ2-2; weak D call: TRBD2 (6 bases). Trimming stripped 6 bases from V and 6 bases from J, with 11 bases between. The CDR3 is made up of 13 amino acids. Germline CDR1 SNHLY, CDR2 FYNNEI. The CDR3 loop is CASRGTDSGELFF. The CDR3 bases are TGTGCCAGCAGAGGGACTGACTCCGGGGAGCTGTTTTTT.

The chain's CDR3 is CASSPQVNYEQYF. The CDR3 DNA is TGTGCCAGCAGCCCTCAGGTGAACTACGAGCAGTACTTC. The J gene is TRBJ2-7, the V gene TRBV7-6; no firm D call. CDR3 length: 13 residues. Germline CDR1 SGHVS, CDR2 FNYEAQ. Between the trimmed V and J ends, which lost 5 bases and 3 bases, there was a span of 11 bases.

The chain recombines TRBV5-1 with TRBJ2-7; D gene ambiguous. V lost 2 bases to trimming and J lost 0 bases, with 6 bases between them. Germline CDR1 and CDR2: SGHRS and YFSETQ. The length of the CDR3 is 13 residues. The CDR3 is CASSFQASYEQYF. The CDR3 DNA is TGCGCCAGCAGCTTCCAGGCCTCCTACGAGCAGTACTTC.

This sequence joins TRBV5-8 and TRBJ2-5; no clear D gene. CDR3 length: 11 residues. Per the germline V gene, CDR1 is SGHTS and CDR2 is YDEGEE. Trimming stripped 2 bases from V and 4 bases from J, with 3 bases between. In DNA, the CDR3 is TGTGCCAGCAGCTTTAGAGAGACCCAGTACTTC. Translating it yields CASSFRETQYF.

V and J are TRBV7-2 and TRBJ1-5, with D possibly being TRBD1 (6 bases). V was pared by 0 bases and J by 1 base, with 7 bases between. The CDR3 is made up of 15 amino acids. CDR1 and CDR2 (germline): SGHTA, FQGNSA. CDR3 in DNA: TGTGCCAGCAGCTTAGCCAGGGGAAGCAATCAGCCCCAGCATTTT. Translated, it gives CASSLARGSNQPQHF.

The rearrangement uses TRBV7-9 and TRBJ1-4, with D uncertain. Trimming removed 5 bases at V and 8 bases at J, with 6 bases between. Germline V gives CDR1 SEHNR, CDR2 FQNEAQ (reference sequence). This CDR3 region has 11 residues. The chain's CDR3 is CASSREEKLFF. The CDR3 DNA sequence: TGTGCCAGCAGCCGCGAAGAAAAACTGTTTTTT.

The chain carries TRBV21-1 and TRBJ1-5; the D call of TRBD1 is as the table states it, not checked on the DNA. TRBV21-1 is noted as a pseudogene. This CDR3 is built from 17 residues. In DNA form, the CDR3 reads TGTGCCAGCAGTGCCACCAACAGGGAAAATAGCAATCAGCCCCAGCATTTT. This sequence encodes CASSATNRENSNQPQHF.

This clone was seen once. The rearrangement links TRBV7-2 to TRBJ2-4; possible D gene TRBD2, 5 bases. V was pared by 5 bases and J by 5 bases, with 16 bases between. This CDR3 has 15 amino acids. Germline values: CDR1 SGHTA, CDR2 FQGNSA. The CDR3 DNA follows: TGTGCCAGCAGCGTTATCGGAGGATGGGAAAACATTCAGTACTTC. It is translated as CASSVIGGWENIQYF.

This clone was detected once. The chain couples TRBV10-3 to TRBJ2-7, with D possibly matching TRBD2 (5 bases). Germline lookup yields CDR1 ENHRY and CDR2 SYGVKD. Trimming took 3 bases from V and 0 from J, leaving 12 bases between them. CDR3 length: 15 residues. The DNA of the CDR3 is TGTGCCATCAGTGACTTGGAAGGGAGCTCCTACGAGCAGTACTTC. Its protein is CAISDLEGSSYEQYF.

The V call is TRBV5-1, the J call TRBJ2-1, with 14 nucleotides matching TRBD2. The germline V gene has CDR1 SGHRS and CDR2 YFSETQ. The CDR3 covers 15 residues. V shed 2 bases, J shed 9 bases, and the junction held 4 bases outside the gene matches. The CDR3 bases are TGCGCCAGCAGCTTACCGGGACTAGCGGGGGCTGAGCAGTTCTTC. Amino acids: CASSLPGLAGAEQFF.

The CDR3 DNA reads TGTGCCAGCAGTGAAGTAATGGGCCGGTCGGACGAGCAGTACTTC. Its protein is CASSEVMGRSDEQYF. The chain is built from TRBV6-1 and TRBJ2-7; D unresolved. The CDR3 runs 15 residues. V was cut by 1 base and J by 5 bases, with 15 bases left in between. Germline V gives CDR1 MNHNS, CDR2 SASEGT.

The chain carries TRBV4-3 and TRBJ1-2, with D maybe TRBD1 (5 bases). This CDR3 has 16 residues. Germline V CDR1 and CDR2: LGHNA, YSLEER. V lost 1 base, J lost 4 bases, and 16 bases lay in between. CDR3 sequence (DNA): TGCGCCAGCAGCCAAGGGGGAGGGGAGAGGAGCTATGGCTACACCTTC. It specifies CASSQGGGERSYGYTF.